This T cell receptor beta chain was observed in a study of type 1 regulatory T cells (dated by TCRdb to the early 2020s). For the wider study: The study characterized an in vitro protocol that generated a Tr1-enriched, alloantigen-specific CD4 T cell product named T-allo10. T-allo10 was under clinical evaluation in patients with hematological malignancies receiving allogeneic hematopoietic stem cell transplantation.

Regarding this clonotype: This clone's antigen is unknown. Per-base qualities were not stored, and no clone one base away is much larger.

Beyond this particular receptor, the publication reports: Compared with non-Tr1 cells, Tr1 cells had a narrower TCR repertoire, and the study took this difference to reflect clonal expansion driven by alloantigen.

The sample was run on an Illumina MiSeq. TCRdb trimmed public reads at Q25 via fastp, called clones via MiXCR and kept in-frame beta chains. Identical CDR3 proteins give one entry, which carries the most common genes and DNA. The sample includes around 64,000 distinct CDR3 sequences, with less than 25% observed a single time. Less than 10% of the sample is held by the ten biggest clonotypes. Taken from the germline V gene, the CDR1 and CDR2 loops are SGHVS and FQNEAQ. Relative to germline, V is missing 2 bases and J is missing 6 bases, with 1 base of the junction outside any gene match. The CDR3 covers 15 residues, taking in both the cysteine and the phenylalanine. The sequence is cut down to CDR3 DNA, 45 bases in frame from base 1.

This clonotype originated in a human donor in good health. This receptor chain uses TRBV7-8 and TRBJ2-1; TRBD2 aligns with 13 central bases. The specimen sequenced was cultured type 1 regulatory T (Tr1) cells, either the whole culture or a sorted fraction (not recorded which). The cell subset or site label corresponds to: type 1 regulatory T cells sorted from the T-allo10 product. The DNA sequence is as follows: TGTGCCAGCAGCTTATGGACTAGCGGGAGCAATGAGCAGTTCTTC. This is translated as CASSLWTSGSNEQFF.